Below are 30 T cell receptor beta chains sequenced from a single sample in a study of T cell responses to AZD1222 COVID-19 vaccine (dated by TCRdb to the early 2020s). To prepare the library, the immunoSEQ multiplex PCR assay was applied. TCRdb obtained this table from immuneACCESS and retained in-frame rearrangements with V and J assigned. These tables miss some clones; where compared with another copy, unresolved V genes account for less than half of the shortfall, and the remainder is unexplained. The sample includes some 71,000 clones, with about 88% observed a single time. The ten biggest clones cover about 28% of the sample. The sample's time point label, decoded: about 28 days (+/-7) after the second vaccine dose. The specimen was peripheral blood, collected 28 days after the second AZD1222 dose. These receptors were collected from an adult who received the AZD1222 COVID-19 vaccine.

This chain joins TRBV10-1 and TRBJ2-1; the D gene could be TRBD1 or TRBD2 (6 bases each). CDR3 size: 16 residues. The V and J ends lost 0 bases and 2 bases respectively, with 11 bases between them. Looked up from germline, CDR1 is WNHNN and CDR2 is SYGVQD (reference sequence). CDR3 amino acids: CASSESGGPAYNEQFF. The DNA of the CDR3 is TGCGCCAGCAGTGAGTCTGGGGGGCCGGCCTACAATGAGCAGTTCTTC.

This clone appeared a single time. The chain recombines TRBV2 with TRBJ2-5; either TRBD1 or TRBD2 may fit D (5 bases each). The CDR3 runs 13 residues. V lost 10 bases to trimming and J lost 5 bases, with 17 bases between them. The germline CDR1 and CDR2 sequences are SNHLY and FYNNEI. The CDR3: CATRPGAGETQYF. CDR3 in DNA: TGTGCCACCAGACCCGGGGCAGGGGAGACCCAGTACTTC.

This CDR3 is CASSQVGEQGYGYTF. CDR3 in DNA: TGTGCCAGCAGCCAAGTGGGCGAACAGGGGTATGGCTACACCTTC. This chain links TRBV14 with TRBJ1-2, with 7 bases that match TRBD1. V dropped 1 base and J dropped 5; count of bases not matched to a gene: 7. The CDR3 has 15 amino acids. Per germline, CDR1 SGHDN and CDR2 FVKESK.

This chain joins TRBV7-3 and TRBJ1-2; tentatively, D is TRBD1 (6 bases). Germline V gene sequence: CDR1 SGHTA, CDR2 FQGTGA. The CDR3 covers 16 residues. V shed 5 bases and J shed 6 bases, with 22 bases lying between them. The CDR3, as DNA: TGTGCCAGCAGCCGAGGGGGAACCTCAGCCAGAGATGGCTACACCTTC. Protein product: CASSRGGTSARDGYTF.

The chain uses TRBV19 and TRBJ2-7; TRBD1 agrees at 9 bases. The length of the CDR3 is 13 residues. The germline V gene encodes CDR1 LNHDA and CDR2 SQIVND (reference sequence). Germline trimming cut 6 bases from V and 6 bases from J; bases unmatched to any gene: 6. The CDR3 DNA reads TGTGCCAGTAGCGGACAGGGGAGAGGCGAGCAGTACTTC. Its translation: CASSGQGRGEQYF.

This sequence joins TRBV27 and TRBJ2-7; D gene ambiguous. CDR3 length: 11 residues. V was trimmed by 4 bases and J by 4 bases, leaving 5 bases between them. CDR1 and CDR2 from the germline V gene are MNHEY and SMNVEV (reference sequence). CDR3 coding DNA: TGTGCCAGCAGTTCCAGTTACGAGCAGTACTTC. Protein product: CASSSSYEQYF.

The gene calls are TRBV28 and TRBJ2-3, with D perhaps assigned TRBD1 or TRBD2 (6 bases each). The CDR3 is 15 residues long. CDR1 is MDHEN, CDR2 SYDVKM, per germline. V was trimmed by 6 bases and J by 4 bases, leaving 17 bases between them. The CDR3: CASRAGSRGADTQYF. CDR3 DNA sequence: TGTGCCAGCAGAGCGGGTAGCAGGGGTGCAGATACGCAGTATTTT.

CDR3 loop: CASSSRRYEQYF. The CDR3 DNA follows: TGTGCCAGCAGTTCTCGCCGGTACGAGCAGTACTTC. The chain is built from TRBV27 and TRBJ2-7; D call uncertain. The CDR3 runs 12 residues. The germline V gene encodes CDR1 MNHEY and CDR2 SMNVEV (reference sequence). Trimming removed 4 bases at V and 4 bases at J, with 8 bases between.

V usage is TRBV6-4 and J usage is TRBJ2-2; a possible D gene is TRBD1 (6 bases). Germline lookup yields CDR1 MRHNA and CDR2 SNTAGT. The V end lost 6 bases, the J end lost 7 bases, and 15 bases lay between the germline ends. The CDR3 runs to 14 residues. The DNA for the CDR3 is TGTGCCAGCAGCGCCACAGGGCTCGGCGGGGAGCTGTTTTTT. This sequence encodes CASSATGLGGELFF.

V usage is TRBV28 and J usage is TRBJ2-7; D gene unclear. The CDR3 loop spans 12 amino acids. V shed 4 bases and J shed 4 bases, with 8 bases lying between them. CDR1 and CDR2 from the germline V gene are MDHEN and SYDVKM. In DNA, the CDR3 is TGTGCCAGCAGTTCCCCTGGATACGAGCAGTACTTC. This translates into CASSSPGYEQYF.

CDR3 nucleotide sequence: TGCGCCAGCAGTAAAAACGTCCTAGCGGATTCCTACGAGCAGTACTTC. It encodes CASSKNVLADSYEQYF. V and J are TRBV4-3 and TRBJ2-7; TRBD2 matches 7 bases. Trimming cost V 6 bases and J 1 base; bases outside gene matches: 12. The CDR3 has 16 amino acids. Germline CDR1 is LGHNA and CDR2 is YSLEER.

The rearrangement links TRBV6-5 to TRBJ1-2; TRBD1 is a possible D gene (5 bases). The CDR3 totals 14 residues. CDR1 and CDR2 from the germline V gene are MNHEY and SVGAGI. V was shortened by 5 bases and J by 6 bases, with 16 bases between the two germline ends. CDR3 nucleotides: TGTGCCAGCAGTCGAGGTACGGGGGAGGATGGCTACACCTTC. Translation gives CASSRGTGEDGYTF.

The gene calls are TRBV19 and TRBJ2-1, with D possibly matching TRBD2 (5 bases). The CDR3 sequence is 11 residues long. V was cut by 6 bases and J by 9 bases, with 9 bases left in between. CDR1 is LNHDA, CDR2 SQIVND, per germline (reference sequence). The CDR3, as DNA: TGTGCCAGTAGGGGAGCAAGTGAGCAGTTCTTC. It codes for CASRGASEQFF.

The chain employs TRBV5-1 and TRBJ2-7; 9 nucleotides line up with TRBD2. V was pared by 5 bases and J by 0 bases, with 3 bases of the junction left unmatched. Germline CDR1 is SGHRS and CDR2 is YFSETQ. This CDR3 is 14 amino acids long. The CDR3 reads CASRAGGSSYEQYF. The CDR3 nucleotides are TGCGCCAGCAGGGCGGGAGGGAGCTCCTACGAGCAGTACTTC.

The chain has TRBV12-1 and TRBJ1-5; the table calls TRBD1, which could not be checked here. TRBV12-1 is designated a pseudogene. This CDR3 contains 14 residues. The CDR3 here is CASSYRDRDQPQHF. The CDR3 DNA is TGTGCCAGCAGCTACCGGGACAGGGATCAGCCCCAGCATTTT.

This clone came up a few times. The chain links TRBV7-2 to TRBJ2-2; D possibly uses TRBD1 or TRBD2 (5 bases each). Germline assignment: CDR1 SGHTA and CDR2 FQGNSA. This CDR3 spans 18 amino acids. Trimming took 2 bases from V and 1 from J, leaving 17 bases between them. The CDR3 DNA is TGTGCCAGCAGCTTATTTCCGGGGCTCGATGGGAACACCGGGGAGCTGTTTTTT. Its translation: CASSLFPGLDGNTGELFF.

This clone was recorded once. The CDR3 loop reads CASSLEQGNTGELFF. CDR3 coding DNA: TGTGCCAGCAGCCTTGAACAGGGGAACACCGGGGAGCTGTTTTTT. The rearrangement joins TRBV5-4 to TRBJ2-2; TRBD1 might be the D (6 bases). The CDR3 loop spans 15 amino acids. The V and J ends lost 4 bases and 1 base respectively, with 11 bases between them. The germline V gene has CDR1 SGHNT and CDR2 YYREEE (reference sequence).

This sequence joins TRBV27 and TRBJ1-2, with 8 bases aligning to TRBD1. V lost 8 bases to trimming and J lost 8 bases; unmatched junction nucleotides: 7. CDR1 and CDR2 from the germline V gene are MNHEY and SMNVEV (reference sequence). CDR3 length equals 12 residues. This chain's CDR3 is CASGQGAQGYTF. The CDR3 DNA follows: TGTGCCAGCGGTCAGGGGGCGCAGGGCTACACCTTC.

Written as DNA, the CDR3 is TGCGCCAGCAGGATCCGGGGGGGAAGCGAAAAACTGTTTTTT. It specifies CASRIRGGSEKLFF. V and J are TRBV5-1 and TRBJ1-4; TRBD1 might be the D (5 bases). This CDR3 region has 14 residues. Looked up from germline, CDR1 is SGHRS and CDR2 is YFSETQ. V shed 5 bases and J shed 8 bases, with 16 bases lying between them.

J is TRBJ1-6 and V is TRBV2; 8 nucleotides match TRBD1. CDR1 and CDR2 (germline): SNHLY, FYNNEI. The V and J ends lost 5 bases and 7 bases, in that order; junction bases with no gene match: 7. This CDR3 comprises 15 residues. This chain's CDR3 is CASSPLQGGNSPLHF. The CDR3 region has the DNA TGTGCCAGCAGTCCTTTACAGGGGGGGAATTCACCCCTCCACTTT.

The chain employs TRBV29-1 and TRBJ1-1, with D perhaps matching TRBD1 (6 bases). CDR3 length equals 14 residues. Trimming stripped 6 bases from V and 3 bases from J, with 17 bases between. Germline V gives CDR1 SQVTM, CDR2 ANQGSEA. CDR3: CSVGGGFGDTEAFF. DNA of the CDR3: TGCAGCGTCGGAGGGGGGTTCGGGGACACTGAAGCTTTCTTT.

The chain couples TRBV27 to TRBJ2-1; the match to TRBD1 covers 9 bases. From germline, CDR1 is MNHEY and CDR2 SMNVEV (reference sequence). The CDR3 spans 15 residues. Losses at the gene ends were 8 bases for V and 5 bases for J; bases not matched to a gene: 10. The CDR3 DNA reads TGTGCCAGCCGGACCGGGACAGGGAGGAACAATGAGCAGTTCTTC. Protein product: CASRTGTGRNNEQFF.

The chain combines TRBV10-3 with TRBJ2-1; 8 bases fit TRBD2. This CDR3 is built from 17 residues. The V gene end was trimmed by 3 bases and the J gene end by 0 bases; junction bases not matched to a gene: 7. Germline-derived CDR1 and CDR2 are ENHRY and SYGVKD. The CDR3 spells CAISEPGLASSYNEQFF. The CDR3 region has the DNA TGTGCCATCAGTGAACCCGGACTAGCCAGCTCCTACAATGAGCAGTTCTTC.

The chain employs TRBV27 and TRBJ2-5; 10 bases match TRBD2. The germline gives CDR1 MNHEY, CDR2 SMNVEV (reference sequence). This CDR3 has 14 residues. The ends lost 4 bases at V and 4 bases at J; junction bases unmatched: 3. CDR3 nucleotides: TGTGCCAGCAGTTGGGCTAGCGGGGGAGAGACCCAGTACTTC. This encodes CASSWASGGETQYF.

This clone has at least ten counts. The gene calls are TRBV6-4 and TRBJ2-3; D remains unclear. The CDR3 runs 14 residues. V lost 2 bases to trimming and J lost 2 bases, with 8 bases between them. CDR1 is MRHNA, CDR2 SNTAGT, per germline. The CDR3 DNA sequence: TGTGCCAGCAGTGACGGCAGAGACACAGATACGCAGTATTTT. This codes for CASSDGRDTDTQYF.

The chain joins TRBV29-1 to TRBJ2-7; D is tentatively TRBD1 or TRBD2 (5 bases each). V was pared by 3 bases and J by 0 bases, with 12 bases between. CDR1 is SQVTM and CDR2 is ANQGSEA in the germline V gene. This CDR3 spans 14 amino acids. The CDR3 sequence: CSVDGWGPSYEQYF. The CDR3 nucleotides read TGCAGCGTTGATGGCTGGGGACCCTCCTACGAGCAGTACTTC.

The gene calls are TRBV18 and TRBJ2-4; the match to TRBD1 covers 10 bases. CDR1 and CDR2 from the germline V gene are KGHSH and LQKENI. This CDR3 has 16 residues. J was trimmed by 5 bases and V by 6 bases; bases with no gene match: 10. The CDR3 coding sequence is TGTGCCAGCTCCCGGGACAGGGGATGGTCAGAAAACATTCAGTACTTC. This sequence encodes CASSRDRGWSENIQYF.

This clone is a singleton in its sample. This rearrangement joins TRBV7-6 to TRBJ2-1, with D maybe TRBD2 (5 bases). Germline V gives CDR1 SGHVS, CDR2 FNYEAQ. Trimming shortened V by 6 bases and J by 6 bases, and 12 bases separated the two germline ends. The CDR3 length is 13 residues. CDR3 coding DNA: TGTGCCAGCAGGGGAGATGGCGCCAATGAGCAGTTCTTC. Its translation: CASRGDGANEQFF.

The chain combines TRBV7-9 with TRBJ1-3, with D unclear. Germline V lookup: CDR1 SEHNR, CDR2 FQNEAQ (reference sequence). The V and J ends lost 5 bases and 2 bases respectively, with 25 bases between them. The CDR3 totals 19 residues. The CDR3 here is CASSPSDPMTSAAGNTIYF. CDR3 DNA sequence: TGTGCCAGCAGCCCTAGTGATCCGATGACCTCCGCTGCTGGAAACACCATATATTTT.

V and J are TRBV25-1 and TRBJ2-6; D gene unclear. Trimming shortened V by 5 bases and J by 0 bases, and 11 bases separated the two germline ends. Germline CDR1 MGHDK, CDR2 SYGVNS. This CDR3 has 16 amino acids. CDR3 region: CASSSDSPSGANVLTF. Written as DNA, the CDR3 is TGTGCCAGCAGTTCAGATTCCCCCTCTGGGGCCAACGTCCTGACTTTC.